The clone carrying this T cell receptor beta chain was detected once. Its antigen is not identified. This record belongs to a study of graft-versus-host responses after intestinal transplantation. At the level of the study: The recipients all started with anti-thymocyte globulin induction and then took tacrolimus and steroids for 3 to 4 years.

The CDR3 sequence is 16 residues long. In germline, CDR1 is SGHNT, CDR2 YYREEE (reference sequence). V gave up 4 bases and J gave up 2 bases; unmatched junction bases: 8. TCRdb's table, derived via immunoSEQ multiplex PCR, lists solely in-frame clones and lacks some. This sample carries approximately 92,000 clones, about 90% of them seen once, and the ten largest clones take about 6.3%. The TCR originated in a human donor who received an intestinal transplant. The chain has TRBV5-4 and TRBJ2-3; 9 positions match TRBD2. The specimen was unstimulated CD8+ T cells sorted from spleen or lymph node cells, collected before intestinal transplant. The CDR3 region is CASSLNLAGPTDTQYF. The CDR3, as DNA: TGTGCCAGCAGCCTTAATCTAGCGGGGCCCACAGATACGCAGTATTTT.